Presented here are 6 T cell receptor beta chains from one specimen sequenced in a study of T cells after yellow fever vaccination. Each CDR3 protein is one row after TCRdb ran MiXCR on the 5' RACE reads. The sample consists of under 400,000 distinct CDR3 sequences, 9.5% to 15% of them appearing once. The sample in question was CD4+ T cells sorted from PBMCs, obtained 15 days after the yellow fever booster vaccination. Receptors originate from a man younger than 35 who received the YFV17D yellow fever vaccine.

The chain combines TRBV25-1 with TRBJ2-7; 8 positions match TRBD1. Germline values: CDR1 MGHDK, CDR2 SYGVNS. The CDR3 runs 16 residues. V was pared by 2 bases and J by 0 bases, with 6 bases of the junction left unmatched. The CDR3 DNA is TGTGCCAGCAGTGAAGGGAGACAGGGGCACTCCTACGAGCAGTACTTC. It codes for CASSEGRQGHSYEQYF.

This clonotype was counted many times. The gene calls are TRBV12-3 or TRBV12-4 and TRBJ1-2; no clear D gene. CDR3 length: 13 amino acids. V shed 5 bases and J shed 8 bases, with 15 bases lying between them. The CDR3 DNA reads as TGTGCCAGCAGTAGCGGTAGGGCCCGCGGCTACACCTTC. The encoded protein is CASSSGRARGYTF.

The gene calls are TRBV6-2 or TRBV6-3 and TRBJ2-2; D gene ambiguous. CDR1 is MNHEY, CDR2 SVGEGT, per germline. Trimming pared 8 bases from V and 7 bases from J, leaving 11 bases between. The CDR3 spans 12 residues. The CDR3 coding sequence is TGTGCCAGCCACGACGCTGGCGGGGAGCTGTTTTTT. Encoded protein: CASHDAGGELFF.

This sequence joins TRBV4-3 and TRBJ1-6; D is perhaps TRBD1 (5 bases). CDR1 is LGHNA, CDR2 YSLEER, per germline. CDR3 length: 15 residues. Between the trimmed V and J ends, which lost 2 bases and 6 bases, there was a span of 11 bases. This chain's CDR3 is CASSQRERGNSPLHF. CDR3 in DNA: TGCGCCAGCAGCCAAAGAGAAAGGGGTAATTCACCCCTCCACTTT.

Here the CDR3 reads CASSPPSVHEQYF. The CDR3 coding sequence is TGTGCCAGCAGCCCCCCCAGCGTGCACGAGCAGTACTTC. This chain connects TRBV7-9 to TRBJ2-7, with D hard to call. CDR1 SEHNR and CDR2 FQNEAQ come from the germline V gene (reference sequence). The CDR3 spans 13 residues. Trimming took off 5 bases at V and 5 bases at J, with 13 bases between the two ends.

The table lists this clonotype with many counts. CDR3 nucleotides: TGTGCCAGCAGGCCTCCCGGGACAATGAACACTGAAGCTTTCTTT. This translates into CASRPPGTMNTEAFF. The chain links TRBV6-5 to TRBJ1-1; TRBD1 might be the D (6 bases). V was cut by 6 bases and J by 0 bases, with 14 bases left in between. CDR1 MNHEY and CDR2 SVGAGI come from the germline V gene. There are 15 residues in the CDR3.